These T cell receptor beta chains were read from a single sample in a study of OX40 agonist ivuxolimab in advanced cancers. Sequenced by immunoSEQ multiplex PCR; TCRdb stores in-frame clones only, minus some. The repertoire includes tens of thousands of clones, just under 95% of them detected once, and approximately 14% sits in the top ten. The material was CD4+ or CD8+ T cells sorted from blood, obtained in a trial of the OX40 agonist ivuxolimab. These TCRs come from an adult with an advanced solid tumor such as melanoma, head and neck, liver or kidney cancer. Both conserved end residues are part of each CDR3. The D gene is left open where the match is weak. Part of the rows lack a size; the others show once, few, many or a class for expanded clones.

d_gene: -
v_gene: TRBV7-8
len: 17
j_gene: TRBJ1-5
abundance: medium-sized
CDR3aa: CASSLVGIGGRDEPQHF

d_gene: -
v_gene: TRBV18
len: 13
j_gene: TRBJ2-5
abundance: -
CDR3aa: CASSPLGEETQYF

d_gene: -
v_gene: TRBV2
len: 13
j_gene: TRBJ2-7
abundance: -
CDR3aa: CASRATANYEQYF

d_gene: -
v_gene: TRBV6-5
len: 13
j_gene: TRBJ2-7
abundance: few
CDR3aa: CARGSQGCHEQYF

d_gene: -
v_gene: TRBV4-1
len: 12
j_gene: TRBJ1-1
abundance: -
CDR3aa: CASSQPGTEAFF

d_gene: -
v_gene: TRBV7-6
len: 16
j_gene: TRBJ2-1
abundance: -
CDR3aa: CASSMRVATVYNEQFF

d_gene: TRBD1
v_gene: TRBV15
len: 17
j_gene: TRBJ1-2
abundance: -
CDR3aa: CATSRDFGTVHNYGYTF

d_gene: -
v_gene: TRBV5-6
len: 15
j_gene: TRBJ2-5
abundance: -
CDR3aa: CASSGGWGNQETQYF

d_gene: -
v_gene: TRBV6-1
len: 13
j_gene: TRBJ1-1
abundance: -
CDR3aa: CASSTKGGTEAFF

d_gene: -
v_gene: TRBV7-9
len: 13
j_gene: TRBJ2-7
abundance: -
CDR3aa: CASSPPGGGEQYF

d_gene: -
v_gene: TRBV6-1
len: 18
j_gene: TRBJ1-1
abundance: -
CDR3aa: CASSGPSDGLFMNTEAFF

d_gene: TRBD2
v_gene: TRBV9
len: 16
j_gene: TRBJ2-4
abundance: -
CDR3aa: CASSPGLAGAKNIQYF

d_gene: -
v_gene: TRBV28
len: 11
j_gene: TRBJ1-1
abundance: -
CDR3aa: CASLKGVEAFF

d_gene: -
v_gene: TRBV13
len: 17
j_gene: TRBJ2-3
abundance: -
CDR3aa: CASSPRGTQISTDTQYF

d_gene: -
v_gene: TRBV14
len: 14
j_gene: TRBJ2-1
abundance: -
CDR3aa: CASSQGTWDNEQFF

d_gene: -
v_gene: TRBV15
len: 13
j_gene: TRBJ1-1
abundance: -
CDR3aa: CATGGTMNTEAFF

d_gene: -
v_gene: TRBV10-3
len: 15
j_gene: TRBJ1-1
abundance: -
CDR3aa: CAIKSDGGLNTEAFF

d_gene: -
v_gene: TRBV13
len: 15
j_gene: TRBJ2-7
abundance: once
CDR3aa: CASSLGRRTSYEQYF

d_gene: -
v_gene: TRBV19
len: 15
j_gene: TRBJ2-1
abundance: -
CDR3aa: CASSIVASSHNEQFF

d_gene: -
v_gene: TRBV6-1
len: 16
j_gene: TRBJ1-3
abundance: -
CDR3aa: CASSEATLSQRNTIYF

d_gene: -
v_gene: TRBV28
len: 16
j_gene: TRBJ2-1
abundance: once
CDR3aa: CASSFGAGVEYNEQFF

d_gene: -
v_gene: TRBV4-3
len: 11
j_gene: TRBJ2-2
abundance: -
CDR3aa: CASSQEWELFF

d_gene: -
v_gene: TRBV6-5
len: 15
j_gene: TRBJ2-7
abundance: -
CDR3aa: CASSYSGRRPDEQYF

d_gene: -
v_gene: TRBV7-9
len: 15
j_gene: TRBJ2-7
abundance: -
CDR3aa: CASSLAGGYVYEQYF

d_gene: -
v_gene: TRBV9
len: 14
j_gene: TRBJ2-1
abundance: -
CDR3aa: CASSVELADNEQFF

d_gene: -
v_gene: TRBV7-2
len: 14
j_gene: TRBJ1-1
abundance: -
CDR3aa: CASSLVTGLAEAFF

d_gene: TRBD1
v_gene: TRBV28
len: 16
j_gene: TRBJ2-7
abundance: -
CDR3aa: CASSFPGQVGIYEQYF

d_gene: -
v_gene: TRBV19
len: 13
j_gene: TRBJ1-2
abundance: -
CDR3aa: CASSPHRNYGYTF

d_gene: -
v_gene: TRBV10-3
len: 14
j_gene: TRBJ1-3
abundance: -
CDR3aa: CAISVSSSGNTIYF

d_gene: -
v_gene: TRBV29-1
len: 10
j_gene: TRBJ2-7
abundance: -
CDR3aa: CSVLAYEQYF

d_gene: -
v_gene: TRBV6-1
len: 18
j_gene: TRBJ2-7
abundance: -
CDR3aa: CASSEQGGFGRTSYEQYF

d_gene: TRBD1
v_gene: TRBV29-1
len: 14
j_gene: TRBJ2-7
abundance: -
CDR3aa: CSVAGGPGSYEQYF

d_gene: -
v_gene: TRBV29-1
len: 12
j_gene: TRBJ1-5
abundance: -
CDR3aa: CSVLTGNQPQHF

d_gene: TRBD2
v_gene: TRBV10-3
len: 16
j_gene: TRBJ2-2
abundance: once
CDR3aa: CAISEGLAVVHGELFF

d_gene: -
v_gene: TRBV19
len: 15
j_gene: TRBJ2-1
abundance: -
CDR3aa: CASRISGTTYNEQFF

d_gene: TRBD1
v_gene: TRBV10-3
len: 17
j_gene: TRBJ2-3
abundance: -
CDR3aa: CAISEDWGQSSTDTQYF

d_gene: -
v_gene: TRBV2
len: 16
j_gene: TRBJ2-7
abundance: -
CDR3aa: CASSEVGTDSSYEQYF

d_gene: TRBD1
v_gene: TRBV5-1
len: 18
j_gene: TRBJ1-1
abundance: -
CDR3aa: CASSSHNFDRGVDTEAFF

d_gene: -
v_gene: TRBV7-2
len: 14
j_gene: TRBJ2-7
abundance: -
CDR3aa: CASSLGGRGNEQYF

d_gene: TRBD2
v_gene: TRBV5-6
len: 15
j_gene: TRBJ2-1
abundance: -
CDR3aa: CASSQGLAGGGEQFF

d_gene: TRBD1
v_gene: TRBV13
len: 15
j_gene: TRBJ2-1
abundance: -
CDR3aa: CASSGTGVRRNEQFF

d_gene: -
v_gene: TRBV28
len: 14
j_gene: TRBJ1-5
abundance: -
CDR3aa: CASSLWQENQPQHF

d_gene: TRBD1
v_gene: TRBV2
len: 14
j_gene: TRBJ2-5
abundance: -
CDR3aa: CASSGDSPRETQYF